The TCR beta chain described here comes from a study of blood T cell repertoires in COVID-19. On the study more broadly: There were acute and convalescent COVID-19 samples, and they came from the United States, Italy and Spain.

This clone was counted many times. The table came from immunoSEQ multiplex PCR; TCRdb's copy has only in-frame clones and leaves some out. The repertoire includes about 190,000 clones, approximately 80% of them detected once, and around 12% sits in the top ten. Germline values: CDR1 SGDLS, CDR2 YYNGEE. This CDR3 region has 16 residues. The V segment lost 4 bases and the J segment 5 bases; nucleotides outside the gene matches: 10. Material for sequencing was peripheral blood. This receptor was obtained from a woman between 45 and 60 years old with acute or convalescent COVID-19. The rearrangement links TRBV9 to TRBJ2-2, with 8 bases that match TRBD2. This chain's CDR3 is CASSTSGLVSTGELFF. CDR3 DNA: TGTGCCAGCAGCACCTCGGGACTAGTATCGACCGGGGAGCTGTTTTTT.